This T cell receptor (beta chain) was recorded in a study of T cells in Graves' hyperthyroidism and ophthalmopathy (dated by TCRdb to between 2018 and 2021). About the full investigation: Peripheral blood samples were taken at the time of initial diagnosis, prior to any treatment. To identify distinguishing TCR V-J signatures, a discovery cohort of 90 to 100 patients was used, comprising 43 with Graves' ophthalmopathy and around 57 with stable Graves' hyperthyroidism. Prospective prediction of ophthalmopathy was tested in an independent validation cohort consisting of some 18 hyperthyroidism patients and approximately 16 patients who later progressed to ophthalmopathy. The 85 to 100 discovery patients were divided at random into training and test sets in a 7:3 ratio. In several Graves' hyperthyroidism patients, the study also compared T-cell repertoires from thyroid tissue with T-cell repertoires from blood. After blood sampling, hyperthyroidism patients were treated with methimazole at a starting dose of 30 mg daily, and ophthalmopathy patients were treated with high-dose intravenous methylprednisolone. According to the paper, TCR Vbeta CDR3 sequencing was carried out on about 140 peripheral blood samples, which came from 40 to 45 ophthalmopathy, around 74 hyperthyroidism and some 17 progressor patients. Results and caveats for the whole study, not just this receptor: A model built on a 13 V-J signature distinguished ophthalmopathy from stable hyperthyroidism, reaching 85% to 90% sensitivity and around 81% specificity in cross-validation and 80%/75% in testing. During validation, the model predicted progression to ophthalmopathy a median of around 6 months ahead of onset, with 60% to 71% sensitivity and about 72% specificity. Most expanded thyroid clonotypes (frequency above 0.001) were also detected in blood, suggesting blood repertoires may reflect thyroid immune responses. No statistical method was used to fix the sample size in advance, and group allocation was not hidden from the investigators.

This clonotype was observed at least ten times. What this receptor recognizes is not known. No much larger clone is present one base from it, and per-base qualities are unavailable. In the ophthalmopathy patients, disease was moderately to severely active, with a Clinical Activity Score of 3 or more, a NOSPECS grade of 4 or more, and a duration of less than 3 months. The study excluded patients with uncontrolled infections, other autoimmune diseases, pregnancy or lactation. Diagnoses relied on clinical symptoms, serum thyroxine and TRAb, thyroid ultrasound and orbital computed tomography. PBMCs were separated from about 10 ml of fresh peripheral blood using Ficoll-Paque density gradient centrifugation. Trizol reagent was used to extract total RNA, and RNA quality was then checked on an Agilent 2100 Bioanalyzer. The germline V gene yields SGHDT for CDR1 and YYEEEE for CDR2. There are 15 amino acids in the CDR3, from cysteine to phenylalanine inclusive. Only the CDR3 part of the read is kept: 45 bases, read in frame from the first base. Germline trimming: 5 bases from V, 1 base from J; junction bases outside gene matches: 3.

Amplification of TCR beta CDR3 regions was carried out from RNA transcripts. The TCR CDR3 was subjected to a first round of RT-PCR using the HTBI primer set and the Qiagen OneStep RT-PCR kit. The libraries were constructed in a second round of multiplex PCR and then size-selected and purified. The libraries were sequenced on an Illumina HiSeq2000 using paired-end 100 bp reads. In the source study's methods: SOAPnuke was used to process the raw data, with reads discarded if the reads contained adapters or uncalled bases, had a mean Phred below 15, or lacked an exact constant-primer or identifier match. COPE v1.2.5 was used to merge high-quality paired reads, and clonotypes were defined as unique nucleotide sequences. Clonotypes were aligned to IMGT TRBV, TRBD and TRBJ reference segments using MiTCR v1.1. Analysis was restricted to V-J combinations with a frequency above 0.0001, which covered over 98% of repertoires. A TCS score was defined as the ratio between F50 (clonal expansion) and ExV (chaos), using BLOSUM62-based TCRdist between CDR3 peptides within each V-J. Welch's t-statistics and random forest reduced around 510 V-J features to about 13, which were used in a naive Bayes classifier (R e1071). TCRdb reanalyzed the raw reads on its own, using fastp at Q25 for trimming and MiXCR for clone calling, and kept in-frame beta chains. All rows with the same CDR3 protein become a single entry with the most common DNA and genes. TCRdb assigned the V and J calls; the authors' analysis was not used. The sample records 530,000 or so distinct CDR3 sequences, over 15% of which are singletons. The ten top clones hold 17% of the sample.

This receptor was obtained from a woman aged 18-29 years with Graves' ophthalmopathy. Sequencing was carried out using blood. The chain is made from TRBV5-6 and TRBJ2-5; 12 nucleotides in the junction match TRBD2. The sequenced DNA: TGTGCCAGCAGACGGGGACTAGCGGGCCAAGAGACCCAGTACTTC. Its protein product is CASRRGLAGQETQYF.